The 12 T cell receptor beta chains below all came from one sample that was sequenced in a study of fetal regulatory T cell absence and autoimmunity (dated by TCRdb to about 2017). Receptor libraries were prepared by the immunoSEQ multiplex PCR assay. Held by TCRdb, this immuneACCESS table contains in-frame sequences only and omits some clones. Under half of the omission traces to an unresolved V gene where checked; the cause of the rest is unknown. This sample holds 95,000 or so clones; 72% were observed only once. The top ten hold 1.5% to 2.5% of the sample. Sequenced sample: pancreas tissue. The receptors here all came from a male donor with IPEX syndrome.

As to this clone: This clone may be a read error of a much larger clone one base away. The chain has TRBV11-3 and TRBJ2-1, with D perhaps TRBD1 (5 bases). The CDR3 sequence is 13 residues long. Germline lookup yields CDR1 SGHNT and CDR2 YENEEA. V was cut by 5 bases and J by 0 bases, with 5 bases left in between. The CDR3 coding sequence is TGTGCCAGCAGCGACAGCTCCTACAATGAGCAGTTCTTC. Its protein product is CASSDSSYNEQFF.

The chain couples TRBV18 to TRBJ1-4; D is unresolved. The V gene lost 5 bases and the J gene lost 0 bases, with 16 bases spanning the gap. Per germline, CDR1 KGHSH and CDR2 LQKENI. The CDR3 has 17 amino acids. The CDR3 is CASSATRGPATNEKLFF. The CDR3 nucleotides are TGTGCCAGCTCAGCTACACGAGGGCCTGCAACTAATGAAAAACTGTTTTTT.

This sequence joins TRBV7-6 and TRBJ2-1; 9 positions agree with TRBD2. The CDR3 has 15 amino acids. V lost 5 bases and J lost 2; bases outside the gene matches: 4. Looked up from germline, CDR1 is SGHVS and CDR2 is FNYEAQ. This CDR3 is CASSALAGPYNEQFF. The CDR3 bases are TGTGCCAGCAGCGCTCTAGCGGGACCCTACAATGAGCAGTTCTTC.

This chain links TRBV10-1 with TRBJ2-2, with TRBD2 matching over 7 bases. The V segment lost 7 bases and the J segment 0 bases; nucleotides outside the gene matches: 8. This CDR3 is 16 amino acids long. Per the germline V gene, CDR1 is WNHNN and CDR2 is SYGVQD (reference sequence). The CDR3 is CASKDQRDANTGELFF. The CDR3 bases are TGCGCCAGCAAGGATCAGCGGGACGCGAACACCGGGGAGCTGTTTTTT.

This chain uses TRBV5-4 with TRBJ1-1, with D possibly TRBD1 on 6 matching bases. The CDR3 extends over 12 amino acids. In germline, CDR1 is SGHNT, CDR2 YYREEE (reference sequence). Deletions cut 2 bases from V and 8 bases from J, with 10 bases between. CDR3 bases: TGTGCCAGCAGCTTATCCGGGACAGAAGCTTTCTTT. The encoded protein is CASSLSGTEAFF.

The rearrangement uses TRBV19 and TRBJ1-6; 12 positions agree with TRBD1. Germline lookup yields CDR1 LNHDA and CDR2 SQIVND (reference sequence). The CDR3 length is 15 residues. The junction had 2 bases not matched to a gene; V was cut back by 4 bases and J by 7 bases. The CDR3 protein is CASSTGTGGNSPLHF. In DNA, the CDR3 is TGTGCCAGTAGTACAGGGACAGGGGGCAATTCACCCCTCCACTTT. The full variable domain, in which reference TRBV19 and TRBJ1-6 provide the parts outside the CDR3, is DGGITQSPKYLFRKEGQNVTLSCEQNLNHDAMYWYRQDPGQGLRLIYYSQIVNDFQKGDIAEGYSVSREKKESFPLTVTSAQKNPTAFYLCASSTGTGGNSPLHFGNGTRLTVT.

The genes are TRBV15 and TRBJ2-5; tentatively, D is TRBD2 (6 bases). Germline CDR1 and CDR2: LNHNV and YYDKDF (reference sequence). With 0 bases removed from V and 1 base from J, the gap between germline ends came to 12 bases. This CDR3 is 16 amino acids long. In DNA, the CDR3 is TGTGCCACCAGCAGAGATTACGGGAGCTTCCAAGAGACCCAGTACTTC. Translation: CATSRDYGSFQETQYF.

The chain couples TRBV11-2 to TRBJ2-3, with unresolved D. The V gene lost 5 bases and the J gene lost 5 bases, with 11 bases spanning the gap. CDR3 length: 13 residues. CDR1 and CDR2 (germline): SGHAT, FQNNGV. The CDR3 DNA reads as TGTGCCAGCAGCCCAGTAGCCCGAGATACGCAGTATTTT. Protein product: CASSPVARDTQYF. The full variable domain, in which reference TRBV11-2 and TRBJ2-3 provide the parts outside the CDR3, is EAGVAQSPRYKIIEKRQSVAFWCNPISGHATLYWYQQILGQGPKLLIQFQNNGVVDDSQLPKDRFSAERLKGVDSTLKIQPAKLEDSAVYLCASSPVARDTQYFGPGTRLTVL.

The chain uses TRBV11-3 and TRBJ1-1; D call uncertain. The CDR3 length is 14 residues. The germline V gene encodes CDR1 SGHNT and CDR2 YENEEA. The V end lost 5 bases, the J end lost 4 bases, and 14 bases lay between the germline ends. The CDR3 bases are TGTGCCAGCAGCCGGAGATGGCGGGGCACTGAAGCTTTCTTT. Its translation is CASSRRWRGTEAFF. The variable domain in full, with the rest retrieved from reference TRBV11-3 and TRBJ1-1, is EAGVVQSPRYKIIEKKQPVAFWCNPISGHNTLYWYLQNLGQGPELLIRYENEEAVDDSQLPKDRFSAERLKGVDSTLKIQPAELGDSAVYLCASSRRWRGTEAFFGQGTRLTVV.

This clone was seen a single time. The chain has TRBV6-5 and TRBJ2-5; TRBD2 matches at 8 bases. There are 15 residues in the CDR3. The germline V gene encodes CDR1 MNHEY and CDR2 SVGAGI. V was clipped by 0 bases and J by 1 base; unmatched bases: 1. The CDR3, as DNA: TGTGCCAGCAGTTACTCAACTAGCGGCCAAGAGACCCAGTACTTC. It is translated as CASSYSTSGQETQYF.

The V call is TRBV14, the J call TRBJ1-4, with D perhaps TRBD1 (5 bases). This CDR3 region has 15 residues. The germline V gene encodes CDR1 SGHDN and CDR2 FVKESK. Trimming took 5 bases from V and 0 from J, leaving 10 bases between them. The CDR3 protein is CASSLGLPTNEKLFF. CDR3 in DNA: TGTGCCAGCAGCTTGGGACTCCCAACTAATGAAAAACTGTTTTTT.

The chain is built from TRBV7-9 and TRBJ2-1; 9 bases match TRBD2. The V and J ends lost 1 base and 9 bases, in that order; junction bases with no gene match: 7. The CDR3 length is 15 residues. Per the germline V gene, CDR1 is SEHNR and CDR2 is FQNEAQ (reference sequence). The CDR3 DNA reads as TGTGCCAGCAGCTTAGTTGCGGGGGGGCCCGGTGAGCAGTTCTTC. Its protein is CASSLVAGGPGEQFF.